Listed below are T cell receptor beta chains from one sample, sequenced in a study of metastatic and nonmetastatic thyroid tumors. TCRdb re-called the PCR reads through MiXCR. The table includes 26,000 or so clones, around 16% detected once. Input material: blood. The receptors shown here come from a female donor with papillary thyroid cancer or a benign thyroid nodule (not recorded which). Some clones in this sample may be carry-over from other donors' samples. The conserved cysteine and the conserved F or W are not part of the CDR3 here.

j_gene | v_gene | CDR3aa
TRBJ2-1 | TRBV5-1 | ASSLVPLAASSYNEQF
TRBJ2-7 | TRBV20-1 | SAMRQGPYEQY
TRBJ2-7 | TRBV5-6 | ASSLSPLREQY
TRBJ1-1 | TRBV6-2/TRBV6-3 | ASRLDSRGTEAF
TRBJ2-7 | TRBV20-1 | SARGQGEHEQY
TRBJ2-7 | TRBV13 | ASSQNTGFHEQY
TRBJ2-1 | TRBV20-1 | SARDHPRDYNEQF
TRBJ2-5 | TRBV28 | ASSSRPGFGLAGGPETQY
TRBJ2-1 | TRBV25-1 | ASSENRGRKVYNEQF
TRBJ2-7 | TRBV30 | AWRTWGSSYEQY
TRBJ1-3 | TRBV2 | ASRPPGLAGNTIY
TRBJ2-7 | TRBV12-3/TRBV12-4 | ASSSRPGDSYEQY
TRBJ2-7 | TRBV6-1 | ASSPGGEQY
TRBJ2-1 | TRBV6-1 | TSSESLAGCEQF
TRBJ2-7 | TRBV2 | ASSEARGEYEQY
TRBJ2-1 | TRBV6-5 | ASSYGRSSGYNEQF
TRBJ1-1 | TRBV19 | VSSIQVVSNTEAF
TRBJ1-1 | TRBV2 | ASIGGGSNTEAF
TRBJ1-1 | TRBV20-1 | SARDLNRDNRGTEAF
TRBJ2-7 | TRBV28 | ASRQEAFPYEQY
TRBJ2-1 | TRBV11-2 | ASILDRLLGTSGMRHEQF
TRBJ2-5 | TRBV11-1 | ASSLGTSGRAAQETQY
TRBJ1-6 | TRBV30 | AWSLGIDSPLH
TRBJ2-1 | TRBV11-3 | ASSFGAAYNEQF
TRBJ1-2 | TRBV28 | ASMSYRINDGYT
TRBJ2-7 | TRBV20-1 | SAATVPGEQY
TRBJ2-3 | TRBV28 | ASSLLGRGSGESTDTQY
TRBJ2-3 | TRBV7-3 | ASSPMTGPSTDTQY
TRBJ1-5 | TRBV19 | ASSISLGNQPQH
TRBJ2-5 | TRBV6-2/TRBV6-3 | ASSYWGQQETQY
TRBJ2-7 | TRBV5-4 | ASSAYSGSNEQY
TRBJ2-1 | TRBV7-9 | ASSRGQYNEQF
TRBJ2-3 | TRBV10-1 | ASSGPIAGSTDTQY
TRBJ1-1 | TRBV12-3/TRBV12-4 | ASSPCSDSNTEAF
TRBJ2-1 | TRBV20-1 | SADGQGKDEQF
TRBJ2-7 | TRBV4-1 | ASSQSSTGVYEQY
TRBJ2-2 | TRBV12-5 | ASGLGRVSNTGELF